The 29 T cell receptor beta chains given below trace back to one sample, sequenced in a study of cytomegalovirus exposure and HLA in healthy donors. The primer mix had 60 Vbeta and 13 Jbeta primers. TCRdb keeps only in-frame clones here, not all; method: immunoSEQ multiplex PCR. This table has 55,000 to 65,000 clones, approximately 75% appearing once. The material sequenced was PBMCs. The receptor set was obtained from a man younger than 40 in good health and CMV-seropositive.

The V and J genes are TRBV7-2 and TRBJ1-2; the D gene is possibly TRBD1 (5 bases). The CDR3 is 14 residues long. Germline loops: CDR1 SGHTA, CDR2 FQGNSA. V was cut by 1 base and J by 2 bases, with 8 bases left in between. CDR3 in amino acids: CASSLGEGNYGYTF. DNA of the CDR3: TGTGCCAGCAGCTTAGGGGAGGGGAACTATGGCTACACCTTC.

This chain joins TRBV30 and TRBJ2-7, with TRBD2 matching 8 bases. This CDR3 is built from 14 residues. V gave up 2 bases and J gave up 3 bases; unmatched junction bases: 6. Germline V CDR1 and CDR2: GTSNPN, SVGIG (reference sequence). This CDR3 is CAWSRYSGGYEQYF. DNA of the CDR3: TGTGCCTGGAGTCGCTACAGCGGGGGCTACGAGCAGTACTTC. Full variable domain (remainder filled in from reference TRBV30 and TRBJ2-7): SQTIHQWPATLVQPVGSPLSLECTVEGTSNPNLYWYRQAAGRGLQLLFYSVGIGQISSEVPQNLSASRPQDRQFILSSKKLLLSDSGFYLCAWSRYSGGYEQYFGPGTRLTVT.

The chain recombines TRBV12-5 with TRBJ2-1, with D tentatively TRBD2 (6 bases). CDR1 and CDR2 (germline): LGHNT, FRNRAP. V gave up 3 bases and J gave up 5 bases, with 8 bases separating them. This CDR3 has 13 amino acids. The CDR3 coding sequence is TGTGCTAGTGGTTTTGGGGGGAACAATGAGCAGTTCTTC. Encoded protein: CASGFGGNNEQFF.

The gene calls are TRBV5-1 and TRBJ2-1, with 7 bases aligning to TRBD1. The junction had 9 bases not matched to a gene; V was cut back by 3 bases and J by 9 bases. CDR3 length: 14 amino acids. CDR1 is SGHRS and CDR2 is YFSETQ in the germline V gene. CDR3 sequence: CASSWETGSTEQFF. For the CDR3, the DNA is TGCGCCAGCAGCTGGGAGACAGGGTCCACTGAGCAGTTCTTC.

The chain carries TRBV6-6 and TRBJ1-3, with D maybe TRBD1 (5 bases). The germline V and J ends were trimmed by 5 bases and 0 bases, with 11 bases remaining between them. The CDR3 runs 15 residues. Per germline, CDR1 MNHNY and CDR2 SVGAGI (reference sequence). The CDR3 sequence: CASSDRGSSGNTIYF. DNA for the CDR3: TGTGCCAGCAGTGACCGGGGGTCCTCTGGAAACACCATATATTTT.

The rearrangement joins TRBV27 to TRBJ2-1, with 7 bases matching TRBD2. Germline CDR1 and CDR2: MNHEY and SMNVEV (reference sequence). The CDR3 is 15 amino acids. V dropped 8 bases and J dropped 6; count of bases not matched to a gene: 13. The CDR3 sequence is CASRMRGLAVNEQFF. The CDR3 DNA reads as TGTGCCAGCCGCATGCGAGGGCTAGCGGTCAATGAGCAGTTCTTC.

The V and J genes are TRBV7-2 and TRBJ1-1; the match to TRBD1 covers 7 bases. This CDR3 has 14 amino acids. CDR1 and CDR2 from the germline V gene are SGHTA and FQGNSA. V lost 5 bases and J lost 1; bases outside the gene matches: 4. CDR3 sequence: CASSRGQSNTEAFF. The DNA of the CDR3 is TGTGCCAGCAGCCGGGGACAGTCGAACACTGAAGCTTTCTTT.

The J gene is TRBJ1-2, the V gene TRBV4-3, with TRBD1 identical over 9 bases. There are 18 residues in the CDR3. Losses at the gene ends were 0 bases for V and 0 bases for J; bases not matched to a gene: 8. Germline lookup yields CDR1 LGHNA and CDR2 YSLEER. The CDR3 protein is CASSQDPTGGNANYGYTF. As DNA, the CDR3 is TGCGCCAGCAGCCAAGATCCGACAGGGGGGAATGCTAACTATGGCTACACCTTC.

V is TRBV6-6 and J is TRBJ2-5; 8 nucleotides align to TRBD2. V trimming: 5 bases; J trimming: 13 bases; junction bases outside the gene matches: 18. The CDR3 covers 15 residues. Germline CDR1 reads MNHNY; CDR2 reads SVGAGI (reference sequence). The CDR3 DNA follows: TGTGCCAGCAGTGACGTGGCGGGGGGCCCGAATGAACGGTACTTC. Translation: CASSDVAGGPNERYF.

The CDR3 DNA is TGTGCCAGTAGTACCGGGACAGGGTCCACCGGGGAGCTGTTTTTT. It specifies CASSTGTGSTGELFF. The chain has TRBV19 and TRBJ2-2, with 9 bases fitting TRBD1. Trimming cost V 4 bases and J 4 bases; bases outside gene matches: 4. CDR3 size: 15 residues. Germline CDR1 reads LNHDA; CDR2 reads SQIVND (reference sequence).

The chain recombines TRBV7-9 with TRBJ2-3, with 9 bases that match TRBD1. J gave up 4 bases and V 2 bases, and 13 bases lay outside the gene matches. The germline V gene encodes CDR1 SEHNR and CDR2 FQNEAQ (reference sequence). CDR3 length equals 18 residues. The CDR3 nucleotides read TGTGCCAGCAGCTTAAGGGACGGGGGACAGGGTAGGGCAGATACGCAGTATTTT. Its protein is CASSLRDGGQGRADTQYF.

This sequence joins TRBV4-3 and TRBJ2-3; D is possibly TRBD1 (6 bases). This CDR3 spans 16 amino acids. Trimming stripped 4 bases from V and 4 bases from J, with 18 bases between. The germline gives CDR1 LGHNA, CDR2 YSLEER. CDR3 sequence reads: CASSLGGVAAPDTQYF. The CDR3 nucleotides read TGCGCCAGCAGCCTTGGGGGCGTGGCAGCGCCAGATACGCAGTATTTT.

The chain uses TRBV7-6 and TRBJ1-1, with D tentatively TRBD1 (6 bases). This CDR3 spans 13 amino acids. Between the trimmed V and J ends, which lost 6 bases and 1 base, there was a span of 9 bases. Germline lookup yields CDR1 SGHVS and CDR2 FNYEAQ. The CDR3 region is CASRRQENTEAFF. For the CDR3, the DNA is TGTGCCAGCAGGCGACAGGAGAACACTGAAGCTTTCTTT.

The chain is built from TRBV9 and TRBJ2-2; D remains ambiguous. This CDR3 comprises 14 residues. Germline V gives CDR1 SGDLS, CDR2 YYNGEE. Between the trimmed V and J ends, which lost 2 bases and 4 bases, there was a span of 9 bases. The CDR3 bases are TGTGCCAGCAGCGTCAGGTCAGCCACCGGGGAGCTGTTTTTT. Protein: CASSVRSATGELFF.

V is TRBV7-2 and J is TRBJ1-1, with 7 bases matching TRBD1. V gave up 5 bases and J gave up 4 bases; unmatched junction bases: 7. This CDR3 is built from 14 residues. CDR1 and CDR2 (germline): SGHTA, FQGNSA. This CDR3 is CASSVQQGRTEAFF. The CDR3 DNA reads TGTGCCAGCAGCGTTCAACAGGGGCGCACTGAAGCTTTCTTT.

CDR3 sequence: CATSREDPLQAPPGSRAPNTEAFF. Here the CDR3 DNA reads TGTGCCACCAGCAGGGAAGACCCACTTCAAGCCCCGCCGGGCTCGAGGGCCCCAAACACTGAAGCTTTCTTT. The chain uses TRBV15 and TRBJ1-1; D unresolved. Germline V CDR1 and CDR2: LNHNV, YYDKDF (reference sequence). V was clipped by 3 bases and J by 2 bases, with 40 bases between them. The CDR3 has 24 residues.

The chain employs TRBV18 and TRBJ2-7, with D possibly matching TRBD2 (5 bases). The CDR3 spans 14 residues. Trimming took off 0 bases at V and 3 bases at J, with 9 bases between the two ends. CDR1 is KGHSH and CDR2 is LQKENI in the germline V gene. The CDR3 loop is CASSPPSAGYEQYF. The DNA of the CDR3 is TGTGCCAGCTCACCACCTAGTGCGGGCTACGAGCAGTACTTC.

The chain couples TRBV7-2 to TRBJ1-2; no firm D call. The ends were cut back, 5 bases at V and 7 bases at J, with 8 bases in the middle. The germline V gene encodes CDR1 SGHTA and CDR2 FQGNSA. The CDR3 spans 11 residues. The CDR3 here is CASSQRGGYTF. The CDR3 nucleotides are TGTGCCAGCAGCCAAAGAGGTGGCTACACCTTC.

The rearrangement links TRBV7-3 to TRBJ2-5; D not certain. CDR1 and CDR2 from the germline V gene are SGHTA and FQGTGA. The CDR3 has 15 amino acids. Trimming took off 5 bases at V and 2 bases at J, with 15 bases between the two ends. The DNA of the CDR3 is TGTGCCAGCAGCCGTTGGGCAGGCCCTCAAGAGACCCAGTACTTC. It encodes CASSRWAGPQETQYF.

A few counts support this clone. The chain uses TRBV5-5 and TRBJ1-6, with TRBD1 matching over 8 bases. Per the germline V gene, CDR1 is SGHKS and CDR2 is YYEKEE (reference sequence). Losses at the gene ends were 4 bases for V and 9 bases for J; bases not matched to a gene: 12. This CDR3 spans 16 amino acids. The CDR3 loop is CASSPRVTGVGSPLHF. CDR3 nucleotides: TGTGCCAGCAGCCCGAGAGTGACAGGGGTGGGTTCACCCCTCCACTTT.

This sequence joins TRBV6-1 and TRBJ1-1, with 7 bases aligning to TRBD1. The germline V gene encodes CDR1 MNHNS and CDR2 SASEGT. Germline trimming cut 3 bases from V and 5 bases from J; bases unmatched to any gene: 6. The CDR3 length is 14 residues. CDR3 region: CASSEDRFRTEAFF. In DNA form, the CDR3 reads TGTGCCAGCAGTGAGGACAGGTTTCGGACTGAAGCTTTCTTT.

The rearrangement uses TRBV5-1 and TRBJ1-4; 7 bases align to TRBD1. Unmatched junction bases numbered 5, after V lost 3 bases and J lost 0 bases. The CDR3 runs to 16 residues. CDR1 is SGHRS, CDR2 YFSETQ, per germline. CDR3 amino acids: CASSYGTEATNEKLFF. The CDR3 DNA sequence: TGCGCCAGCAGCTACGGGACAGAAGCAACTAATGAAAAACTGTTTTTT.

The chain carries TRBV6-1 and TRBJ1-1; D is unclear. Trimming took 3 bases from V and 1 from J, leaving 15 bases between them. The CDR3 is 16 residues long. Germline CDR1 MNHNS, CDR2 SASEGT. CDR3 sequence reads: CASSDKFGLQNTEAFF. The CDR3 coding sequence is TGTGCCAGCAGTGACAAGTTTGGGCTACAGAACACTGAAGCTTTCTTT.

This clone was recorded only once. The rearrangement links TRBV7-3 to TRBJ1-2, with no clear D. Trimming removed 5 bases from V and 7 bases from J, with 8 bases in between. The CDR3 covers 11 residues. In germline, CDR1 is SGHTA, CDR2 FQGTGA. CDR3 loop: CASSQVGGYTF. The CDR3 DNA follows: TGTGCCAGCAGCCAGGTTGGTGGCTACACCTTC.

This chain links TRBV5-4 with TRBJ1-2; 7 bases are a match to TRBD1. The V segment lost 4 bases and the J segment 7 bases; nucleotides outside the gene matches: 10. Germline CDR1 reads SGHNT; CDR2 reads YYREEE (reference sequence). This CDR3 has 14 amino acids. CDR3 in DNA: TGTGCCAGCAGCCCGGGGGACAGAACCCTTGGCTACACCTTC. This gives the protein CASSPGDRTLGYTF.

The chain recombines TRBV10-3 with TRBJ2-7; possibly TRBD1 for D (6 bases). V lost 3 bases, J lost 1 base, and 10 bases lay in between. This CDR3 is built from 14 residues. Germline V gene sequence: CDR1 ENHRY, CDR2 SYGVKD. The CDR3 is CAISDRDKSYEQYF. CDR3 coding DNA: TGTGCCATCAGTGACCGGGACAAGTCCTACGAGCAGTACTTC.

The chain uses TRBV6-5 and TRBJ2-7; possible D gene TRBD2, 5 bases. The V gene lost 8 bases and the J gene lost 2 bases, with 16 bases spanning the gap. The CDR3 totals 14 residues. The germline CDR1 and CDR2 sequences are MNHEY and SVGAGI. The chain's CDR3 is CASGAGVTTYEQYF. The CDR3 nucleotides read TGTGCCAGCGGAGCCGGGGTGACCACCTACGAGCAGTACTTC.

The chain uses TRBV4-3 and TRBJ2-6, with 7 nucleotides matching TRBD1. Germline CDR1 reads LGHNA; CDR2 reads YSLEER. This CDR3 region has 17 residues. V dropped 4 bases and J dropped 0; count of bases not matched to a gene: 6. The CDR3 here is CASSRDSFRSGANVLTF. The CDR3 DNA sequence: TGCGCCAGCAGCCGGGACAGTTTTCGCTCTGGGGCCAACGTCCTGACTTTC.

The chain carries TRBV4-3 and TRBJ1-1; 10 bases fit TRBD1. The germline V gene has CDR1 LGHNA and CDR2 YSLEER. V shed 0 bases, J shed 7 bases, and the junction held 8 bases outside the gene matches. This CDR3 contains 16 residues. The CDR3 DNA is TGCGCCAGCAGCCAAGATCCCCCCGACAGGGGGCATGAAGCTTTCTTT. It yields the protein CASSQDPPDRGHEAFF.